The rows below give T cell receptor beta chains drawn from one sample of a study of blood T cell repertoires in COVID-19. Method: immunoSEQ multiplex PCR; TCRdb's copy keeps in-frame clones and lacks some. The table includes some 82,000 clones, about four fifths detected once. The source material was peripheral blood. These receptors were collected from a man older than 75 with active or convalescent COVID-19. Both conserved end residues are part of each CDR3. D genes are given only for firm matches. A row's size may be missing; if present it is once, few, many or a size class.

TRBD2 NA TRBJ2-3 TRBV24-1 TGTGCCACCAGTGATTCCGGACTAGCGGGGGGTCGCACAGATACGCAGTATTTT CATSDSGLAGGRTDTQYF
NA NA TRBJ2-5 TRBV6-5 TGTGCCAGCAGACGGCCCGGAGAGGAGACCCAGTACTTC CASRRPGEETQYF
NA NA TRBJ2-5 TRBV4-1 TGCGCCAGCTCGTGGCTTCCCCGAGAGACCCAGTACTTC CASSWLPRETQYF
TRBD1 NA TRBJ2-1 TRBV14 TGTGCCAGCAGCCCATACAGGGGGCCGGTCGGAGAGGACAATGAGCAGTTCTTC CASSPYRGPVGEDNEQFF
NA NA TRBJ2-7 TRBV20-1 TGCAGTGCTAGTTCATCCTCCTACGAGCAGTACTTC CSASSSSYEQYF
NA NA TRBJ2-3 TRBV7-2 TGTGCCAGCAGGGCGGGGGCTTATCGAACAGATACGCAGTATTTT CASRAGAYRTDTQYF
TRBD1 once TRBJ2-3 TRBV19 TGTGCCAGTAGTCCCTGGACAGGGACAGATACGCAGTATTTT CASSPWTGTDTQYF
TRBD1 once TRBJ2-3 TRBV5-1 TGCGCCAGCAGCTTGGGGCCAGGGGGAGTCACAGATACGCAGTATTTT CASSLGPGGVTDTQYF
TRBD2 once TRBJ2-5 TRBV4-1 TGCGCCAGCAGCCAAGAGACTAGCGGGGGGCCCGGGGGTACCCAGTACTTC CASSQETSGGPGGTQYF
NA NA TRBJ1-2 TRBV28 TGTGCCAGCAGTACCCCGGGCAGGGTGGGCTATGGCTACACCTTC CASSTPGRVGYGYTF
TRBD2 NA TRBJ2-3 TRBV2 TGTGCCAGCACCGGAATTACAGCGGGGGGCACAGATACGCAGTATTTT CASTGITAGGTDTQYF
NA NA TRBJ2-2 TRBV14 TGTGCCAGCAGCCAAGCCGGGGGATCGAACACCGGGGAGCTGTTTTTT CASSQAGGSNTGELFF
TRBD1 NA TRBJ1-4 TRBV7-9 TGTGCCAGCAGAACAGACAGGGTTAACCTTGCAACTAATGAAAAACTGTTTTTT CASRTDRVNLATNEKLFF
NA once TRBJ1-2 TRBV2 TGTGCCAGCAGCGCCTCTGAGGGTCTCGGCTATGGCTACACCTTC CASSASEGLGYGYTF
TRBD1 once TRBJ1-1 TRBV6-6 TGTGCCAGCCGGGACAGAGTGAACACTGAAGCTTTCTTT CASRDRVNTEAFF
NA NA TRBJ1-2 TRBV19 TGTGCCAGTAGTATGAGCGACGGCTTCGGAGGCTACACCTTC CASSMSDGFGGYTF
NA NA TRBJ2-7 TRBV11-2 TGTGCCAGCAGCTTAGTGTCATCACAGAGATTCTCCTACGAGCAGTACTTC CASSLVSSQRFSYEQYF
NA NA TRBJ1-2 TRBV4-1 TGCGCCAGCAGCCCCGAGCAGGCGGCAGGGTATGGCTACACCTTC CASSPEQAAGYGYTF
TRBD2 NA TRBJ2-1 TRBV11-2 TGTGCCAGCAGTCGTAGCGGGGTCTCCAGCAATGAGCAGTTCTTC CASSRSGVSSNEQFF
NA NA TRBJ2-3 TRBV11-2 TGTGCCAGCAGGACTGAGGGAGTTGGTACGCAGTATTTT CASRTEGVGTQYF
NA NA TRBJ1-5 TRBV6-1 TGTGCCAGCAGTGATTGGGCCCCCGGTGGGCCCCAGCATTTT CASSDWAPGGPQHF
NA few TRBJ2-1 TRBV19 TGTGCCAGTAGTATTACGGATGGAGCATCTGGTGAGCAGTTCTTC CASSITDGASGEQFF
NA NA TRBJ2-2 TRBV3-1/TRBV3-2 TGTGCCAGCAGTGCAGGGGCGCACGGGGAGCTGTTTTTT CASSAGAHGELFF
NA NA TRBJ2-6 TRBV5-5 TGTGCCAGCAGCCCCCTAGGCGGGGCCTCTGGGGCCAACGTCCTGACTTTC CASSPLGGASGANVLTF
TRBD1 NA TRBJ1-1 TRBV5-1 TGCGCCAGCAGCTCTCGTCCCGGGACAGAGAACACTGAAGCTTTCTTT CASSSRPGTENTEAFF
TRBD2 NA TRBJ2-5 TRBV9 TGTGCCAGCAGCGTCGGGACTAGCGGGGGCTATCAAGAGACCCAGTACTTC CASSVGTSGGYQETQYF
NA NA TRBJ1-2 TRBV5-1 TGCGCCAGCAGACAACAGGGTCGCTATGGCTACACCTTC CASRQQGRYGYTF
NA NA TRBJ1-1 TRBV5-4 TGTGCCAGCAGCTTGGCCGAGTGGTTTGGGAACACTGAAGCTTTCTTT CASSLAEWFGNTEAFF
TRBD1 NA TRBJ1-2 TRBV3-1/TRBV3-2 TGTGCCAGCAGCCAAGCAAACAGGGGAGGTAGCTATGGCTACACCTTC CASSQANRGGSYGYTF
NA NA TRBJ2-7 TRBV27 TGTGCCAGCAGTACGTCTACCGAGCAGTACTTC CASSTSTEQYF
NA NA TRBJ2-7 TRBV6-2/TRBV6-3 TGTGCCAGCAGCGGCTGGTCCTACGAGCAGTACTTC CASSGWSYEQYF
NA once TRBJ1-5 TRBV28 TGTGCCAGCAGTTTCGGTCTCAATCAGCCCCAGCATTTT CASSFGLNQPQHF
TRBD2 NA TRBJ2-7 TRBV6-5 TGTGCCAGCAGTTTTCTAGCGGGAGGGTCCTACGAGCAGTACTTC CASSFLAGGSYEQYF
NA NA TRBJ2-3 TRBV3-1/TRBV3-2 TGTGCCAGCACGGGAGGGGGCGGGTGGTTAGATACGCAGTATTTT CASTGGGGWLDTQYF
NA NA TRBJ2-5 TRBV4-2 TGTGCCAGCAGCCAAGATCCGTCCAGGGGGGCCGAAGAGACCCAGTACTTC CASSQDPSRGAEETQYF
NA NA TRBJ2-7 TRBV5-1 TGCGCCTCTGGGGACACCTACTACGAGCAGTACTTC CASGDTYYEQYF
TRBD1 NA TRBJ1-1 TRBV12-3/TRBV12-4 TGTGCCAGCAGGTCACAGGGGGGCACTGAAGCTTTCTTT CASRSQGGTEAFF
TRBD1 NA TRBJ2-2 TRBV7-9 TGTGCCAGCAGCCCTTTGGACAGGGCGCGAACCGGGGAGCTGTTTTTT CASSPLDRARTGELFF
NA NA TRBJ1-6 TRBV5-6 TGTGCCAGCAGCTTGCGGGGGGCCGGGGCACCCCTCCACTTT CASSLRGAGAPLHF
TRBD1 many TRBJ2-7 TRBV9 TGTGCCAGCAGCCCTCGGACAGGGGACGACGAGCAGTACTTC CASSPRTGDDEQYF
NA NA TRBJ1-2 TRBV2 TGTGCCAGCAGTAACGGGTGGGGAGTGAACTATGGCTACACCTTC CASSNGWGVNYGYTF
NA few TRBJ1-2 TRBV5-6 TGTGCCAGCAGCTTAGTTCCTCAGGATGGCTACACCTTC CASSLVPQDGYTF